This T cell receptor beta chain was documented in a study of blood T cell repertoires in COVID-19. The germline CDR1 and CDR2 sequences are SGHTA and FQGNSA. The CDR3 covers 14 residues. V lost 5 bases and J lost 5; bases outside the gene matches: 5. In the original analysis: Amplification with reference gene primers provided the estimates of nucleated cell counts. Libraries were prepared by immunoSEQ multiplex PCR; TCRdb keeps only in-frame clonotypes and omits some of them. For V, J and clone size, that table is used; D and trimming come from the DNA. The repertoire holds about 220,000 clones, with approximately 84% as singletons.

The clonotype was recovered from a man between 40 and 49 years old with active or convalescent COVID-19. The specimen was peripheral blood. The rearrangement links TRBV7-2 to TRBJ2-3; 9 bases map to TRBD1. CDR3 amino acids: CASSGTGRGDTQYF. As DNA, the CDR3 is TGTGCCAGCAGCGGGACAGGGCGGGGAGATACGCAGTATTTT.